Here is one T cell receptor (beta chain) with its context. As processed by the authors: Reference gene primer amplification in the assay estimated nucleated cell counts. Some clones are missing from TCRdb's copy, which holds only in-frame ones; the method was immunoSEQ multiplex PCR. For V, J and clone size, that table is used; D and trimming come from the DNA. Here the sample spans 80,000 to 100,000 clones, about 90% being singletons. The data belong to a study of blood T cell repertoires in COVID-19. The wider study: Samples came from the United States, Italy and Spain, spanning acute and convalescent COVID-19. Sources were T cells, B-cell-depleted T cells, or PBMCs; the material itself was cDNA or gDNA.

This CDR3 is 15 amino acids long. Germline lookup yields CDR1 MNHEY and CDR2 SVGEGT. The V segment lost 2 bases and the J segment 7 bases; nucleotides outside the gene matches: 10. This TCR was sampled from a woman in her 50s with active or convalescent COVID-19. This chain uses TRBV6-2 or TRBV6-3 with TRBJ1-2; 7 bases fit TRBD1. Sequencing was carried out using peripheral blood. The CDR3 here is CASSYTTGSLGGYTF. The CDR3 DNA follows: TGTGCCAGCAGTTACACGACAGGGAGTCTCGGTGGCTACACCTTC.